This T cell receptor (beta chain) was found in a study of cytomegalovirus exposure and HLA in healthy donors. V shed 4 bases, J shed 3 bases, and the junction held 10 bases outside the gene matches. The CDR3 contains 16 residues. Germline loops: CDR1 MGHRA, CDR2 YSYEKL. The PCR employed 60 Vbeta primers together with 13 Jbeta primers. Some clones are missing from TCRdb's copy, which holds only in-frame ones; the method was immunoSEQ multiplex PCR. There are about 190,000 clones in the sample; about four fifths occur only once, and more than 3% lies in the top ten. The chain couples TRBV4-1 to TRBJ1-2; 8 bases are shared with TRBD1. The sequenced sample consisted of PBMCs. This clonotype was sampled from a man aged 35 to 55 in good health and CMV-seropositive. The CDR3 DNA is TGCGCCAGCAGCCGGGCCGGACAGGGTGCGGACTATGGCTACACCTTC. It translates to CASSRAGQGADYGYTF.